A single sample gave rise to the 2 T cell receptor beta chains below, sequenced in a study of blood T cell repertoires in COVID-19. Clones were read by immunoSEQ multiplex PCR, and TCRdb kept only the in-frame ones, dropping some. In the table there are about 48,000 clones, roughly 85% of which are singletons. Sequenced input: peripheral blood. The receptor source for this set is a woman aged 80 or over with acute or convalescent COVID-19.

The J gene is TRBJ2-1, the V gene TRBV28; maybe TRBD1 (5 bases). The germline CDR1 and CDR2 sequences are MDHEN and SYDVKM. This CDR3 is 14 amino acids long. Trimming removed 4 bases from V and 9 bases from J, with 16 bases in between. The CDR3 loop is CASSSPSRESEQFF. The CDR3 DNA follows: TGTGCCAGCAGTTCTCCCTCCAGGGAAAGTGAGCAGTTCTTC.

The rearrangement uses TRBV4-1 and TRBJ2-6; a possible D gene is TRBD2 (6 bases). The CDR3 is made up of 16 amino acids. Between the trimmed V and J ends, which lost 0 bases and 4 bases, there was a span of 10 bases. Per the germline V gene, CDR1 is MGHRA and CDR2 is YSYEKL. CDR3 loop: CASSQDGGAGANVLTF. CDR3 nucleotide sequence: TGCGCCAGCAGCCAAGATGGAGGGGCCGGGGCCAACGTCCTGACTTTC.